This record concerns one T cell receptor (beta chain) sequence. No antigen is known for it. The CDR3 loop spans 13 amino acids. Trimming cost V 6 bases and J 7 bases; bases outside gene matches: 7. Germline loops: CDR1 SGHNT, CDR2 YENEEA. The primer mix had 60 Vbeta and 13 Jbeta primers. Clones were sequenced by immunoSEQ multiplex PCR, and TCRdb holds only the in-frame ones, with some missing. The data hold 70,000 or so clones, with 82% observed a single time. This entry comes from a study of cytomegalovirus exposure and HLA in healthy donors. Study results and limitations: After further analysis at a later stage, 16,951 TCR beta sequences were associated with HLA alleles at 0.05 false discovery rate. Among TCR sequences, most were rare, though some public TCRs appeared in many donors.

This clonotype was sampled from a man aged 18 to 29 in good health and CMV-seronegative. Sequenced: PBMCs. The chain links TRBV11-3 to TRBJ2-5; TRBD1 agrees at 8 bases. The CDR3 sequence is CASRAGGGGTQYF. Here the CDR3 DNA reads TGTGCCAGCAGAGCAGGGGGCGGCGGGACCCAGTACTTC.